These 5 T cell receptor beta chains share one sample of origin, sequenced in a study of OX40 agonist ivuxolimab in advanced cancers. Generated by immunoSEQ multiplex PCR, the TCRdb table keeps only in-frame clones and is missing some. The table shows approximately 84,000 clones, with around four fifths occurring only once. The material was CD4+ or CD8+ T cells sorted from blood, obtained in a trial of the OX40 agonist ivuxolimab. The source of these receptors is an adult with an advanced solid tumor such as melanoma, head and neck, liver or kidney cancer.

The genes are TRBV5-1 and TRBJ2-7, with 7 bases matching TRBD2. Trimming cost V 4 bases and J 3 bases; bases outside gene matches: 13. Germline CDR1 reads SGHRS; CDR2 reads YFSETQ. This CDR3 has 16 amino acids. The CDR3 bases are TGCGCCAGCAGCCCCCTCCACCGGGACTACTACTACGAGCAGTACTTC. This translates into CASSPLHRDYYYEQYF.

The V and J genes are TRBV5-1 and TRBJ1-5; D may be TRBD1 (5 bases). The V gene's germline CDR1 is SGHRS and CDR2 YFSETQ. CDR3 length: 13 residues. The V end lost 0 bases, the J end lost 5 bases, and 6 bases lay between the germline ends. CDR3 DNA sequence: TGCGCCAGCAGCTTGGAGGGGTATCAGCCCCAGCATTTT. Translation gives CASSLEGYQPQHF.

This clone appeared a few times. This chain connects TRBV27 to TRBJ1-1; D remains ambiguous. V was clipped by 0 bases and J by 2 bases, with 13 bases between them. This CDR3 region has 16 residues. Germline V lookup: CDR1 MNHEY, CDR2 SMNVEV (reference sequence). The CDR3: CASSLSIIGFNTEAFF. DNA of the CDR3: TGTGCCAGCAGTTTATCGATTATTGGCTTTAACACTGAAGCTTTCTTT.

J is TRBJ1-2 and V is TRBV6-5; the D gene is possibly TRBD1 (5 bases). Germline CDR1 is MNHEY and CDR2 is SVGAGI. V was shortened by 5 bases and J by 0 bases, with 13 bases between the two germline ends. The length of the CDR3 is 15 residues. For the CDR3, the DNA is TGTGCCAGCAGTGCCCTTGGGGGAGCTAACTATGGCTACACCTTC. Translation: CASSALGGANYGYTF.

V usage is TRBV19 and J usage is TRBJ1-1; perhaps TRBD1 as D (6 bases). Between the trimmed V and J ends, which lost 6 bases and 5 bases, there was a span of 16 bases. Germline V CDR1 and CDR2: LNHDA, SQIVND (reference sequence). This CDR3 spans 14 amino acids. CDR3 nucleotides: TGTGCCAGTAGCGGGGCCCTAGGGGGTACTGAAGCTTTCTTT. Residues: CASSGALGGTEAFF. Together with reference TRBV19 and TRBJ1-1, the CDR3 gives the full variable domain: DGGITQSPKYLFRKEGQNVTLSCEQNLNHDAMYWYRQDPGQGLRLIYYSQIVNDFQKGDIAEGYSVSREKKESFPLTVTSAQKNPTAFYLCASSGALGGTEAFFGQGTRLTVV.